The clone carrying this T cell receptor (beta chain) came up a few times. Its antigen is not identified. The data belong to a study of T cells in Graves' hyperthyroidism and ophthalmopathy. Across the study: Peripheral blood was collected at initial diagnosis, before any treatment.

RNA transcripts yielded amplified TCR beta CDR3 regions. The HTBI primer set served for first-round RT-PCR of the TCR CDR3. TCRdb used MiXCR to reprocess the multiplex PCR reads, holding one entry per CDR3 protein. The table lists a few hundred thousand distinct CDR3 sequences, under 25% of them singletons. Study-wide findings and caveats: Ophthalmopathy could be told apart from stable hyperthyroidism with a 13 V-J model.

Investigators excluded patients with uncontrolled infection, other autoimmune disease, pregnancy or lactation. Isolation of PBMCs was performed on 9.5 to 10 ml fresh peripheral blood. The CDR3 runs 17 residues. Trimming took 3 bases from V and 2 from J; bases not matched to a gene: 7. Per the germline V gene, CDR1 is SGHTA and CDR2 is FQGTGA. The source is a woman aged 65 to 85 with Graves' ophthalmopathy. Sequencing was performed on blood. The chain carries TRBV7-3 and TRBJ1-2, with TRBD1 matching 12 bases. This CDR3 reads CASSFGTGGSLNYGYTF. CDR3 nucleotide sequence: TGTGCCAGCAGCTTCGGGACAGGGGGCAGTCTCAACTATGGCTACACCTTC.